This T cell receptor (beta chain) was sequenced in a study of cytomegalovirus exposure and HLA in healthy donors. Germline CDR1 and CDR2: MNHEY and SVGAGI. The CDR3 spans 16 residues. The junction had 3 bases not matched to a gene; V was cut back by 0 bases and J by 3 bases. In the case of this clone: Its cognate antigen is unknown.

Data came from immunoSEQ multiplex PCR; TCRdb stores just in-frame clones and leaves some out. This table holds under 200,000 clones, under 90% found once. Study-level results: Among TCR beta chains, those listed as cytomegalovirus-associated numbered over 150. The majority of TCR sequences were rare, yet some public TCRs appeared in many donors.

A roughly 120-subject validation cohort, separate from the approximately 720-subject first cohort, supplied the donors. The chain is built from TRBV6-5 and TRBJ2-5; 11 positions match TRBD2. The sequencing sample was made of PBMCs. The receptor was isolated from a woman aged 18-29 years in good health and CMV-seropositive. The chain's CDR3 is CASSYSTSGAEETQYF. CDR3 coding DNA: TGTGCCAGCAGTTACTCGACTAGCGGGGCTGAAGAGACCCAGTACTTC.